This T cell receptor beta chain appears in the sequencing data of a study of blood T cell repertoires in COVID-19. At the level of the study: Material from acute and convalescent COVID-19 was sourced from the United States, Italy and Spain.

CDR1 is LGHDT and CDR2 is YNNKEL in the germline V gene (reference sequence). Trimming pared 0 bases from V and 8 bases from J, leaving 13 bases between. The CDR3 is made up of 15 amino acids. Per the original methods: Estimates of nucleated cell counts were drawn from the amplification of reference gene primers. Assay: immunoSEQ multiplex PCR; the TCRdb copy retains only in-frame clones and omits some. V and J calls and clone size are copied from that table; D and trimming were computed from the DNA. The data contain some 56,000 clones, roughly 84% of them singletons. This clone was found a few times.

Sequences were obtained from peripheral blood. The gene calls are TRBV3-1 (or the pseudogene TRBV3-2) and TRBJ1-4, with D hard to call. This receptor was identified in an elderly woman with acute or convalescent COVID-19. For the CDR3, the DNA is TGTGCCAGCAGCCAAGAAGGTACCCTGGAGGAAAAACTGTTTTTT. Translating gives CASSQEGTLEEKLFF.